A selection of T cell receptor beta chains follows, all from one sample in a study of OX40 agonist ivuxolimab in advanced cancers. Sequencing used immunoSEQ multiplex PCR; TCRdb keeps in-frame clones, though not all of them. The repertoire consists of tens of thousands of clones, with more than 85% occurring once and the leading ten covering approximately 7.7%. This material consisted of CD4+ or CD8+ T cells sorted from blood, taken in a trial of the OX40 agonist ivuxolimab. These TCRs come from an adult with an advanced solid tumor such as melanoma, head and neck, liver or kidney cancer. Each CDR3 is given with its conserved first and last residue. D genes are given only for firm matches.

TRBV29-1	TRBD1	TRBJ1-1	CSVVHGNRGVNTEAFF
TRBV6-5	TRBD1	TRBJ2-1	CASRSDRGNNEQFF
TRBV29-1	TRBD1	TRBJ1-4	CSVGRQGVANEKLFF
TRBV7-9	NA	TRBJ2-6	CASSLDRAGRSNVLTF
TRBV5-1	TRBD1	TRBJ1-2	CASSHRGQGEAYGYTF
TRBV6-5	NA	TRBJ1-2	CASSPLGAYGYTF
TRBV5-6	TRBD1	TRBJ2-3	CASSFFGTDSDTQYF
TRBV5-1	TRBD1	TRBJ2-7	CASLPNPGQGTYEQYF
TRBV7-6	TRBD1	TRBJ1-2	CASSLGQGVYGYTF
TRBV6-1	TRBD2	TRBJ2-1	CASSELAGVFWNEQFF
TRBV18	NA	TRBJ2-3	CASSSKSGGRKTDTQYF
TRBV11-2	TRBD2	TRBJ2-7	CASSEQPTGGVF
TRBV14	NA	TRBJ2-3	CASSQVPGLNTDTQYF
TRBV7-3	NA	TRBJ1-1	CASSRRGRTEAFF
TRBV15	NA	TRBJ2-1	CATSTLGGGYNEQFF
TRBV29-1	TRBD2	TRBJ2-1	CSVGLGTSVYNEQFF
TRBV10-3	NA	TRBJ2-7	CAISELNEQYF
TRBV5-6	NA	TRBJ1-2	CASSRRINNGYTF
TRBV5-4	TRBD2	TRBJ2-2	CASSDILALSDTGELFF